The 30 T cell receptor beta chains presented below share a single source sample, sequenced in a study of T cell repertoires in cytomegalovirus infection. No cognate antigen is known for these TCRs. TCRdb reprocessed the reads via MiXCR and lists one record per CDR3 protein. Of about 310,000 distinct CDR3 sequences listed, approximately 25% are singletons. This material consisted of cultured PBMCs, taken from culture after CMV antigen stimulation. All receptors come from a human donor in good health (CMV status not recorded). Some clones in this sample may be carry-over from other donors' samples.

This clonotype was seen only a few times. V gene TRBV5-6 combines with J gene TRBJ2-4, with a weak D call TRBD1 (6 bases). CDR1 and CDR2 from the germline V gene are SGHDT and YYEEEE. The CDR3 has 14 amino acids. V shed 6 bases and J shed 5 bases, with 15 bases lying between them. CDR3 sequence (DNA): TGTGCCAGCACCCTGACAGGCAGAGAAAACATTCAGTACTTC. Protein: CASTLTGRENIQYF.

The DNA for the CDR3 is TGTGCCAGCAGTTACCCGGCAGGGGGCCTGAACACTGAAGCTTTCTTT. This sequence encodes CASSYPAGGLNTEAFF. The chain links TRBV6-2 or TRBV6-3 to TRBJ1-1, with TRBD1 matching over 8 bases. The ends lost 2 bases at V and 0 bases at J; junction bases unmatched: 5. Germline V gene lookup returns CDR1 MNHEY and CDR2 SVGEGT. CDR3 length equals 16 residues.

The V and J genes are TRBV12-3 or TRBV12-4 and TRBJ1-2; 7 positions match TRBD1. Trimming took 6 bases from V and 3 from J; bases not matched to a gene: 10. The CDR3 consists of 15 residues. Here the CDR3 DNA reads TGTGCCAGCAGAAGGAAGGGACAGATATACTATGGCTACACCTTC. Translation: CASRRKGQIYYGYTF.

This clonotype was seen a handful of times. The V gene is TRBV6-1, the J gene TRBJ2-7; D not resolved. The germline V gene has CDR1 MNHNS and CDR2 SASEGT. The V end lost 1 base, the J end lost 3 bases, and 7 bases lay between the germline ends. The CDR3 spans 13 residues. CDR3 bases: TGTGCCAGCAGTGAAGGAATGGGCTACGAGCAGTACTTC. This codes for CASSEGMGYEQYF.

This clonotype was detected a few times. The J gene is TRBJ2-1, the V gene TRBV5-4; 8 nucleotides match TRBD2. Trimming cost V 4 bases and J 6 bases; bases outside gene matches: 12. The CDR3 loop spans 16 amino acids. CDR1 is SGHNT, CDR2 YYREEE, per germline (reference sequence). CDR3 DNA sequence: TGTGCCAGCAGCAACATAGCCCCTAGCGGGCCCAATGAGCAGTTCTTC. The encoded protein is CASSNIAPSGPNEQFF.

This chain uses TRBV12-3 or TRBV12-4 with TRBJ2-2; 11 nucleotides line up with TRBD1. Trimming removed 3 bases from V and 7 bases from J; junction bases left unmatched: 4. This CDR3 is 15 amino acids long. DNA of the CDR3: TGTGCCAGCAGTTTTGGACAGGGGGCTGGCGGGGAGCTGTTTTTT. The encoded protein is CASSFGQGAGGELFF.

The chain employs TRBV6-2 or TRBV6-3 and TRBJ2-3, with 7 bases fitting TRBD2. J was trimmed by 2 bases and V by 7 bases; bases with no gene match: 9. From germline, CDR1 is MNHEY and CDR2 SVGEGT. The CDR3 spans 15 residues. In DNA, the CDR3 is TGTGCCAGCACGCGCAGCGGGGCGAACACAGATACGCAGTATTTT. Translated, it gives CASTRSGANTDTQYF.

This clonotype was seen ten or more times. CDR3 DNA sequence: TGTGCCAGCAGCTCTTCCCGGGGACAGCCATATGGCTACACCTTC. Its protein product is CASSSSRGQPYGYTF. V usage is TRBV7-2 and J usage is TRBJ1-2; 7 positions match TRBD1. V lost 4 bases to trimming and J lost 5 bases; unmatched junction nucleotides: 10. Germline V gives CDR1 SGHTA, CDR2 FQGNSA. This CDR3 comprises 15 residues.

The chain links TRBV4-1 to TRBJ1-3; 8 nucleotides line up with TRBD1. CDR1 and CDR2 (germline): MGHRA, YSYEKL. V was pared by 3 bases and J by 4 bases, with 8 bases of the junction left unmatched. The CDR3 is 16 residues long. CDR3 loop: CASSQSWTGTGNTIYF. The CDR3, as DNA: TGCGCCAGCAGCCAGTCATGGACAGGGACAGGAAACACCATATATTTT.

The chain combines TRBV12-3 or TRBV12-4 with TRBJ2-3; 7 bases line up with TRBD2. This CDR3 is built from 15 residues. V dropped 4 bases and J dropped 1; count of bases not matched to a gene: 5. The CDR3 coding sequence is TGTGCCAGCAGTTCGCCGGGAGGCGGCACAGATACGCAGTATTTT. This codes for CASSSPGGGTDTQYF.

The chain recombines TRBV18 with TRBJ2-4, with D possibly TRBD1 on 5 matching bases. The CDR3 sequence is 14 residues long. Trimming shortened V by 3 bases and J by 1 base, and 7 bases separated the two germline ends. In germline, CDR1 is KGHSH, CDR2 LQKENI. CDR3 residues: CASSPSGAKNIQYF. As DNA, the CDR3 is TGTGCCAGCTCACCGTCAGGGGCCAAAAACATTCAGTACTTC.

This clonotype has more than one count but fewer than ten. This chain uses TRBV24-1 with TRBJ2-5, with 7 bases aligning to TRBD2. After removal of 6 bases from V and 2 bases from J, the junction contained 11 bases not matched to a gene. This CDR3 spans 16 amino acids. The germline V gene encodes CDR1 KGHDR and CDR2 SFDVKD. CDR3 sequence reads: CATSHSKAGRQETQYF. In DNA, the CDR3 is TGTGCCACCAGTCACAGTAAAGCGGGACGACAAGAGACCCAGTACTTC.

V gene TRBV5-1 combines with J gene TRBJ2-3; D perhaps matches TRBD1 (6 bases). This CDR3 region has 15 residues. The germline gives CDR1 SGHRS, CDR2 YFSETQ. Trimming pared 2 bases from V and 4 bases from J, leaving 14 bases between. The DNA of the CDR3 is TGCGCCAGCAGCTTAGAGGGGGATTCGGCAGATACGCAGTATTTT. Amino acids: CASSLEGDSADTQYF.

This clonotype was observed a handful of times. The gene calls are TRBV6-2 or TRBV6-3 and TRBJ2-1; TRBD2 aligns across 8 bases. There are 14 residues in the CDR3. With V trimmed by 10 bases and J by 7 bases, 12 bases remained unmatched. In germline, CDR1 is MNHEY, CDR2 SVGEGT. The CDR3 reads CATRNDGRENEQFF. For the CDR3, the DNA is TGTGCCACCCGAAATGACGGGAGGGAGAATGAGCAGTTCTTC.

The chain links TRBV27 to TRBJ2-1; D uncertain. CDR1 and CDR2 (germline): MNHEY, SMNVEV (reference sequence). V lost 5 bases and J 0 bases, leaving 8 bases between the germline ends. The CDR3 covers 14 residues. The CDR3 bases are TGTGCCAGCAGTCAAGCGCACTCCTACAATGAGCAGTTCTTC. Its protein is CASSQAHSYNEQFF.

V is TRBV2 and J is TRBJ1-2; unclear D gene. The CDR3 has 11 amino acids. Trimming took 6 bases from V and 7 from J, leaving 9 bases between them. Germline loops: CDR1 SNHLY, CDR2 FYNNEI. Here the CDR3 reads CASRREFGYTF. The CDR3 bases are TGTGCCAGCAGAAGGGAATTTGGCTACACCTTC.

This clonotype showed up just a few times. The J gene is TRBJ2-7, the V gene TRBV18, with 11 bases fitting TRBD1. The V and J ends lost 4 bases and 1 base, in that order; junction bases with no gene match: 6. The germline CDR1 and CDR2 sequences are KGHSH and LQKENI. This CDR3 region has 16 residues. The CDR3 loop is CASSRRGQGESYEQYF. The CDR3 nucleotides are TGTGCCAGCTCACGGAGGGGACAGGGGGAGTCCTACGAGCAGTACTTC.

The chain carries TRBV10-3 and TRBJ2-1, with 8 bases aligning to TRBD2. CDR3 length: 16 residues. Trimming removed 5 bases from V and 2 bases from J; junction bases left unmatched: 8. CDR1 and CDR2 (germline): ENHRY, SYGVKD. The CDR3 coding sequence is TGTGCCATCAGTACGATTCGGGAGGGCCCCTACAATGAGCAGTTCTTC. It encodes CAISTIREGPYNEQFF.

In DNA form, the CDR3 reads TGTGCCAGCAGTTACGGCCAGCGGGGACCAGATACGCAGTATTTT. Protein: CASSYGQRGPDTQYF. The gene calls are TRBV6-5 and TRBJ2-3; TRBD2 agrees at 7 bases. The CDR3 runs 15 residues. V shed 2 bases and J 4 bases; nucleotides not matched to a gene: 6. Germline-derived CDR1 and CDR2 are MNHEY and SVGAGI.

This chain links TRBV12-3 or TRBV12-4 with TRBJ2-7; 12 positions agree with TRBD1. Trimming at V came to 2 bases and at J to 6 bases, leaving 5 bases not matched to a gene. The CDR3 loop spans 15 amino acids. CDR3 sequence (DNA): TGTGCCAGCAGTTTAAAGGGGGACAGGGGGCTCGAGCAGTACGTC. It yields the protein CASSLKGDRGLEQYV.

This clonotype showed up many times. This rearrangement joins TRBV4-1 to TRBJ1-5; 11 bases agree with TRBD1. CDR1 is MGHRA and CDR2 is YSYEKL in the germline V gene. The CDR3 covers 15 residues. V shed 1 base and J 8 bases; nucleotides not matched to a gene: 4. CDR3 DNA sequence: TGCGCCAGCAGCCAAGGGACAGGGGGCCAGGAGCCCCAGCATTTT. Translating it yields CASSQGTGGQEPQHF.

In its sample, this clonotype was seen a few times. This chain joins TRBV7-9 and TRBJ2-3; TRBD1 aligns across 8 bases. V lost 3 bases and J lost 6; bases outside the gene matches: 8. Germline V gene data show CDR1 as SEHNR and CDR2 as FQNEAQ (reference sequence). The CDR3 consists of 15 residues. The chain's CDR3 is CASSFRQGALDTQYF. The CDR3 DNA is TGTGCCAGCAGCTTTCGGCAGGGGGCGTTGGATACGCAGTATTTT.

This chain joins TRBV19 and TRBJ2-5; the D gene could be TRBD1 or TRBD2 (5 bases each). Deletions cut 6 bases from V and 3 bases from J, with 8 bases between. The CDR3 is 12 residues long. Germline CDR1 reads LNHDA; CDR2 reads SQIVND (reference sequence). The CDR3 nucleotides read TGTGCCAGTAGCTGGGGGAAAGAGACCCAGTACTTC. This sequence encodes CASSWGKETQYF.

The genes are TRBV12-3 or TRBV12-4 and TRBJ1-1; D ambiguous. The V end lost 7 bases, the J end lost 1 base, and 10 bases lay between the germline ends. The CDR3 contains 13 residues. CDR3: CASNPAANTEAFF. For the CDR3, the DNA is TGTGCCAGCAATCCCGCCGCGAACACTGAAGCTTTCTTT.

This clonotype turned up a few times. The chain employs TRBV29-1 and TRBJ1-2; D is unresolved. From germline, CDR1 is SQVTM and CDR2 ANQGSEA. CDR3 size: 11 residues. V was shortened by 1 base and J by 6 bases, with 6 bases between the two germline ends. The CDR3 DNA reads as TGCAGCGTTGAAGGGCGCCATGGCTACACCTTC. It codes for CSVEGRHGYTF.

This chain connects TRBV20-1 to TRBJ2-5; D is possibly TRBD2 (5 bases). The CDR3 sequence is 13 residues long. Germline lookup yields CDR1 DFQATT and CDR2 SNEGSKA (reference sequence). Trimming cost V 5 bases and J 3 bases, with 13 bases left between them. The CDR3 DNA is TGCAGTGCTTCCCGGGATAGAAAAGAGACCCAGTACTTC. This codes for CSASRDRKETQYF.

This chain uses TRBV15 with TRBJ1-2; 11 nucleotides match TRBD1. This CDR3 is built from 15 residues. Trimming cost V 5 bases and J 3 bases; bases outside gene matches: 5. CDR1 is LNHNV, CDR2 YYDKDF, per germline (reference sequence). CDR3 sequence reads: CATSLGQGEYYGYTF. Here the CDR3 DNA reads TGTGCCACCAGCTTGGGACAGGGGGAGTACTATGGCTACACCTTC.

The chain joins TRBV18 to TRBJ1-1; TRBD1 is a possible D gene (6 bases). This CDR3 spans 12 amino acids. Trimming pared 3 bases from V and 8 bases from J, leaving 10 bases between. CDR1 and CDR2 from the germline V gene are KGHSH and LQKENI. In DNA, the CDR3 is TGTGCCAGCTCACCGGGACAAATCGAAGCTTTCTTT. Its protein product is CASSPGQIEAFF. Full variable domain (missing parts from reference TRBV18 and TRBJ1-1): NAGVMQNPRHLVRRRGQEARLRCSPMKGHSHVYWYRQLPEEGLKFMVYLQKENIIDESGMPKERFSAEFPKEGPSILRIQQVVRGDSAAYFCASSPGQIEAFFGQGTRLTVV.

Only a few counts were recorded for this clonotype. The J gene is TRBJ1-1, the V gene TRBV28; D is ambiguous. Trimming shortened V by 7 bases and J by 3 bases, and 12 bases separated the two germline ends. Germline values: CDR1 MDHEN, CDR2 SYDVKM. This CDR3 is 13 amino acids long. Here the CDR3 reads CASIPDRDTEAFF. The CDR3 DNA follows: TGTGCCAGCATCCCGGACCGAGACACTGAAGCTTTCTTT.

V usage is TRBV4-1 and J usage is TRBJ2-5, with TRBD2 identical over 10 bases. After removal of 0 bases from V and 7 bases from J, the junction contained 8 bases not matched to a gene. This CDR3 is built from 16 residues. Germline CDR1 reads MGHRA; CDR2 reads YSYEKL. CDR3 nucleotide sequence: TGCGCCAGCAGCCAAGATTCAGCGGGAGGGGGGGGGACCCAGTACTTC. Protein: CASSQDSAGGGGTQYF.